This section outlines one T cell receptor (beta chain) sequence together with its context. Its target is not known. The sample originates from a study of cytomegalovirus exposure and HLA in healthy donors. Overall study findings and caveats: As a later analysis revealed, the rate of TCR association differed by HLA locus, with DRB1 most and HLA-C fewest. One variant, a missense change in DCLRE1C, was linked in a later analysis to TCR beta V- and J-gene trimming.

Germline V lookup: CDR1 SNHLY, CDR2 FYNNEI. V dropped 3 bases and J dropped 7 bases, with 12 bases sitting between them. The CDR3 is 14 residues long. With 60 Vbeta and 13 Jbeta primers, the PCR was carried out. The data were produced by immunoSEQ multiplex PCR, yet TCRdb's version contains in-frame clones alone and is incomplete. Here the sample spans roughly 150,000 clones, 65% to 80% being singletons. The chain couples TRBV2 to TRBJ1-4; D is undetermined. The clonotype was recovered from a male donor in good health and CMV-seronegative. The sample consisted of PBMCs. CDR3 sequence reads: CASSDGQLGEKLFF. CDR3 DNA sequence: TGTGCCAGCAGTGATGGGCAATTGGGTGAAAAACTGTTTTTT.